Listed here are 17 T cell receptor beta chains from one sample, sequenced in a study of beta chain features in type 1 diabetes. For these TCRs, the target antigens are not known. Isolated RNA was reverse transcribed in full, so expressed TCRB transcripts were sequenced. Method: immunoSEQ multiplex PCR; TCRdb's copy keeps in-frame clones and lacks some. The sample yields about 650,000 clones, 12% seen once. Study outcomes and limitations: Type 1 diabetes patients had moderately but significantly shorter TCRB CDR3s in all four CD4+ subsets.

The source material was naive CD4+ T cells from blood. These TCRs come from a young man with type 1 diabetes.

This clone was picked up a small number of times. The chain is built from TRBV6-6 and TRBJ2-2; 8 nucleotides match TRBD1. The CDR3 is 15 residues long. Germline CDR1 MNHNY, CDR2 SVGAGI (reference sequence). V was clipped by 2 bases and J by 7 bases; unmatched bases: 6. CDR3 sequence (DNA): TGTGCCAGCAGTTACAGCAGGGGGCTGGTCGGGGAGCTGTTTTTT. It translates to CASSYSRGLVGELFF.

This clone was counted between two and nine times. The V gene is TRBV6-5, the J gene TRBJ1-6, with D unclear. Trimming shortened V by 3 bases and J by 7 bases, and 13 bases separated the two germline ends. The germline V gene has CDR1 MNHEY and CDR2 SVGAGI. The CDR3 is 15 residues long. In DNA form, the CDR3 reads TGTGCCAGCAGTTATACCGGCGTGACCAATTCACCCCTCCACTTT. Translation gives CASSYTGVTNSPLHF.

This clone was seen a few times. J is TRBJ1-6 and V is TRBV9; D might be TRBD1 (6 bases). Per the germline V gene, CDR1 is SGDLS and CDR2 is YYNGEE. The CDR3 is 14 residues long. V dropped 3 bases and J dropped 9 bases, with 13 bases sitting between them. The CDR3 nucleotides are TGTGCCAGCAGCGCAGGGGAGGGAGGTTCACCCCTCCACTTT. Encoded protein: CASSAGEGGSPLHF.

The J gene is TRBJ2-7, the V gene TRBV7-2; TRBD2 might be the D (7 bases). Germline values: CDR1 SGHTA, CDR2 FQGNSA. The CDR3 loop spans 14 amino acids. The ends were cut back, 5 bases at V and 6 bases at J, with 17 bases in the middle. CDR3 sequence (DNA): TGTGCCAGCAGCCTCGAATGGGGGGGCGCCGAGCAGTACTTC. It is translated as CASSLEWGGAEQYF. Full variable domain (outside the CDR3, taken from reference TRBV7-2 and TRBJ2-7): GAGVSQSPSNKVTEKGKDVELRCDPISGHTALYWYRQSLGQGLEFLIYFQGNSAPDKSGLPSDRFSAERTGGSVSTLTIQRTQQEDSAVYLCASSLEWGGAEQYFGPGTRLTVT.

The chain uses TRBV11-2 and TRBJ2-7; weak D call: TRBD1 (5 bases). The germline CDR1 and CDR2 sequences are SGHAT and FQNNGV. V lost 2 bases and J 2 bases, leaving 19 bases between the germline ends. This CDR3 has 17 residues. In DNA form, the CDR3 reads TGTGCCAGCAGCTTATCTTTTGGGGCAGGTGTTGCCTACGAGCAGTACTTC. Amino acids: CASSLSFGAGVAYEQYF.

This chain joins TRBV2 and TRBJ2-2; possibly TRBD1 for D (6 bases). V lost 1 base, J lost 0 bases, and 9 bases lay in between. The CDR3 runs to 16 residues. The germline V gene encodes CDR1 SNHLY and CDR2 FYNNEI. This CDR3 is CASSEGGQPNTGELFF. CDR3 nucleotide sequence: TGTGCCAGCAGTGAAGGGGGGCAACCGAACACCGGGGAGCTGTTTTTT.

The CDR3 nucleotides read TGTGCCAGCAGCGCCTGGGACACTGGAAACACCATATATTTT. It translates to CASSAWDTGNTIYF. The rearrangement uses TRBV5-5 and TRBJ1-3, with a possible D match to TRBD1 (6 bases). Per germline, CDR1 SGHKS and CDR2 YYEKEE (reference sequence). The length of the CDR3 is 14 residues. V gave up 4 bases and J gave up 2 bases, with 10 bases separating them. Full variable domain (missing parts from reference TRBV5-5 and TRBJ1-3): DAGVTQSPTHLIKTRGQQVTLRCSPISGHKSVSWYQQVLGQGPQFIFQYYEKEERGRGNFPDRFSARQFPNYSSELNVNALLLGDSALYLCASSAWDTGNTIYFGEGSWLTVV.

This chain links TRBV5-6 with TRBJ2-5, with D perhaps matching TRBD2 (5 bases). Between the trimmed V and J ends, which lost 0 bases and 0 bases, there was a span of 6 bases. The CDR3 is 14 amino acids. CDR1 is SGHDT and CDR2 is YYEEEE in the germline V gene. CDR3 loop: CASSLVGNQETQYF. The CDR3 nucleotides are TGTGCCAGCAGCTTGGTCGGGAACCAAGAGACCCAGTACTTC.

This clone has a handful of counts. The chain combines TRBV29-1 with TRBJ2-1; perhaps TRBD1 as D (6 bases). The CDR3 extends over 10 amino acids. Looked up from germline, CDR1 is SQVTM and CDR2 is ANQGSEA. V shed 7 bases and J shed 7 bases, with 8 bases lying between them. Written as DNA, the CDR3 is TGCAGCGGGGGGCGGAATGAGCAGTTCTTC. Translating it yields CSGGRNEQFF.

This clone was observed a handful of times. This chain uses TRBV5-4 with TRBJ2-1; a possible D gene is TRBD2 (5 bases). The CDR3 has 13 amino acids. V was pared by 4 bases and J by 4 bases, with 9 bases between. Looked up from germline, CDR1 is SGHNT and CDR2 is YYREEE (reference sequence). CDR3 in DNA: TGTGCCAGCAGCCCGGGCGGGTACAATGAGCAGTTCTTC. This sequence encodes CASSPGGYNEQFF.

The chain uses TRBV6-5 and TRBJ2-7; possibly TRBD1 or TRBD2 for D (5 bases each). Per germline, CDR1 MNHEY and CDR2 SVGAGI. V gave up 7 bases and J gave up 4 bases, with 17 bases separating them. The CDR3 runs to 14 residues. This CDR3 is CASMLLWGKYEQYF. The CDR3 DNA reads as TGTGCCAGCATGTTACTATGGGGGAAATACGAGCAGTACTTC.

Only a few counts were recorded for this clone. The chain joins TRBV7-2 to TRBJ1-2; TRBD1 might be the D (6 bases). CDR3 length equals 15 residues. Trimming took off 4 bases at V and 5 bases at J, with 17 bases between the two ends. The V gene's germline CDR1 is SGHTA and CDR2 FQGNSA. CDR3 residues: CASSSSSDRRYGYTF. The CDR3 DNA reads TGTGCCAGCAGCTCGAGCTCGGACAGACGATATGGCTACACCTTC. The entire variable domain, with the rest obtained from reference TRBV7-2 and TRBJ1-2, is as follows: GAGVSQSPSNKVTEKGKDVELRCDPISGHTALYWYRQSLGQGLEFLIYFQGNSAPDKSGLPSDRFSAERTGGSVSTLTIQRTQQEDSAVYLCASSSSSDRRYGYTFGSGTRLTVV.

This clone has just a few counts. The chain joins TRBV6-5 to TRBJ1-2; D is undetermined. The CDR3 totals 13 residues. CDR1 MNHEY and CDR2 SVGAGI come from the germline V gene. V dropped 5 bases and J dropped 2 bases, with 9 bases sitting between them. The CDR3: CASSPTINYGYTF. The CDR3 DNA reads TGTGCCAGCAGTCCGACCATAAACTATGGCTACACCTTC.

About this clone: The same CDR3 is also encoded by other DNA sequences in this sample. The V call is TRBV20-1, the J call TRBJ2-3; no definite D call. V lost 1 base and J lost 6, with 5 bases in between. The CDR3 length is 11 residues. Germline lookup yields CDR1 DFQATT and CDR2 SNEGSKA (reference sequence). CDR3 DNA sequence: TGCAGTGCTAGAGCCGGGGATACGCAGTATTTT. Protein: CSARAGDTQYF.

This clone was counted between two and nine times. The germline gene is not matched at one end of the junction; a read error may be the cause. This chain links TRBV7-7 with TRBJ1-1; 8 nucleotides align to TRBD1. Germline loops: CDR1 SSHAT, CDR2 FNYEAQ (reference sequence). The CDR3 contains 16 residues. The chain's CDR3 is CASSPWAGGVNTEAFF. The CDR3 nucleotides are TGTGCTAGCAGCCCGTGGGCAGGGGGCGTGAACACTGAAGCTTTCTTT.

The gene calls are TRBV11-2 and TRBJ2-1; TRBD2 aligns across 11 bases. Germline-derived CDR1 and CDR2 are SGHAT and FQNNGV. This CDR3 has 14 residues. Trimming took 5 bases from V and 10 from J; bases not matched to a gene: 7. CDR3 residues: CASSRWTSGSEQFF. For the CDR3, the DNA is TGTGCCAGCAGCCGCTGGACTAGCGGGTCCGAGCAGTTCTTC.

The table lists this clone with a few counts. The chain joins TRBV2 to TRBJ1-6; 9 bases map to TRBD1. Germline V CDR1 and CDR2: SNHLY, FYNNEI. This CDR3 is 15 amino acids long. Trimming cost V 3 bases and J 10 bases; bases outside gene matches: 7. The CDR3 DNA is TGTGCCAGCAGTGACAGGACAGGGGTACGGTCACCCCTCCACTTT. Translation: CASSDRTGVRSPLHF.